The clone carrying this T cell receptor (beta chain) was seen ten or more times. These data originate in a study of identical twins. Germline CDR1 reads LGHDT; CDR2 reads YNNKEL (reference sequence). The length of the CDR3 is 11 residues. Trimming cost V 4 bases and J 3 bases, with 4 bases left between them. TCRdb re-analysed the 5' RACE reads in MiXCR, keeping a single row per CDR3 protein. There are roughly 1.6 million distinct CDR3 sequences in the sample; about 32% occur only once, and about 0.25% lies in the top ten. This rearrangement joins TRBV3-1 to TRBJ2-7; no reliable D call. The TCR comes from a newborn girl in good health. Sequences were obtained from cord blood. This CDR3 reads CASSRNYEQYF. The CDR3, as DNA: TGTGCCAGCAGCCGAAACTACGAGCAGTACTTC.